Each of the 3 T cell receptor beta chains below was sequenced from the same sample in a study of shared clonotypes between healthy human individuals. Libraries were prepared by immunoSEQ multiplex PCR; TCRdb keeps only in-frame clonotypes and omits some of them. The sample yields more than 2,000,000 clones, around 90% seen once. Sequenced: naive CD4+ T cells sorted from blood. The subset denotes: CD45RA+ positively selected. The origin of the receptors is a young man in good health.

This chain uses TRBV2 with TRBJ2-5; a possible D gene is TRBD1 (5 bases). Germline-derived CDR1 and CDR2 are SNHLY and FYNNEI. The CDR3 sequence is 14 residues long. V lost 4 bases to trimming and J lost 1 base, with 10 bases between them. The CDR3 nucleotides are TGTGCCAGCAGTGCGTCGACAGTCCAAGAGACCCAGTACTTC. Residues: CASSASTVQETQYF.

CDR3 DNA: TGCGCCAGCTCCTCAGGACTAGCGGGACTGGGAGAGACCCAGTACTTC. Translation gives CASSSGLAGLGETQYF. The chain recombines TRBV4-3 with TRBJ2-5; the match to TRBD2 covers 12 bases. V shed 8 bases, J shed 4 bases, and the junction held 11 bases outside the gene matches. Germline lookup yields CDR1 LGHNA and CDR2 YSLEER. This CDR3 spans 16 amino acids.

This clone showed up just once. The CDR3: CASSRLGGDEKLFF. DNA for the CDR3: TGTGCCAGCAGCAGGTTGGGGGGCGATGAAAAACTGTTTTTT. The chain employs TRBV2 and TRBJ1-4; weak D call: TRBD1 (6 bases). From germline, CDR1 is SNHLY and CDR2 FYNNEI. Trimming left V 6 bases short and J 6 bases short, with 14 bases between. The CDR3 totals 14 residues.